These 2 T cell receptor beta chains were all obtained from the same sample, sequenced in a study of blood T cell repertoires in COVID-19. This table comes from immunoSEQ multiplex PCR, and its TCRdb copy is limited to in-frame clones, with some not included. The sample gives some 130,000 clones, about 88% of which show up once; around 2.4% is in the top ten. What was sequenced was PBMCs or T cells enriched from blood (not recorded which). The receptors stem from a man aged 40-49 years with acute COVID-19.

V usage is TRBV19 and J usage is TRBJ2-1; maybe TRBD2 (6 bases). The CDR3 runs to 13 residues. Germline V gives CDR1 LNHDA, CDR2 SQIVND (reference sequence). The V gene lost 10 bases and the J gene lost 4 bases, with 14 bases spanning the gap. The CDR3 nucleotides are TGTGCCACCTCGGGGGTGGTTTACAATGAGCAGTTCTTC. It translates to CATSGVVYNEQFF.

The rearrangement joins TRBV5-4 to TRBJ1-3; perhaps TRBD1 as D (5 bases). The CDR3 consists of 14 residues. The ends were cut back, 2 bases at V and 6 bases at J, with 12 bases in the middle. Germline assignment: CDR1 SGHNT and CDR2 YYREEE (reference sequence). The CDR3, as DNA: TGTGCCAGCAGCTTTGGAGGGGATTCAAACACCATATATTTT. It is translated as CASSFGGDSNTIYF.